This TCR beta chain was profiled in a study of cytomegalovirus exposure and HLA in healthy donors. About the study: HLA-typed donors were the source of 86 million or so unique TCRs held in an early data release.

In germline, CDR1 is SGDLS, CDR2 YYNGEE. This CDR3 spans 15 amino acids. The V segment lost 3 bases and the J segment 6 bases; nucleotides outside the gene matches: 8. Both 60 Vbeta primers and 13 Jbeta primers went into the PCR. Assay: immunoSEQ multiplex PCR; the TCRdb copy retains only in-frame clones and omits some. Altogether fewer than 150,000 clones are present, 78% being singletons, with the ten largest covering approximately 2.8%. The receptor comes from a male donor in good health and CMV-seronegative. Sequencing input: PBMCs. This rearrangement joins TRBV9 to TRBJ1-3; 8 bases map to TRBD1. The CDR3 bases are TGTGCCAGCAGCGGGGTGGGGACAGGAGCAAACACCATATATTTT. Protein: CASSGVGTGANTIYF.